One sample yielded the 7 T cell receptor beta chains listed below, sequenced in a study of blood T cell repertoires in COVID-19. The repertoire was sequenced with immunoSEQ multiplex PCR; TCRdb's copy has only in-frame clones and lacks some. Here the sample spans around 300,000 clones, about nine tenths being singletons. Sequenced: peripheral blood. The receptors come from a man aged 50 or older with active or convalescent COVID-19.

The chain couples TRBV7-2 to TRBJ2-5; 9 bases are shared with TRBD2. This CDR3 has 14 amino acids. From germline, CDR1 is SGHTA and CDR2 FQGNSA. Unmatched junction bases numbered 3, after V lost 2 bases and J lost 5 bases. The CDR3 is CASSLLAGYETQYF. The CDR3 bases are TGTGCCAGCAGCTTACTAGCGGGGTATGAGACCCAGTACTTC.

CDR3 sequence (DNA): TGTGCCAGCGGAATACTAGCGGGAGGAACAGATACGCAGTATTTT. Encoded protein: CASGILAGGTDTQYF. The chain employs TRBV28 and TRBJ2-3; 12 bases align to TRBD2. The ends lost 8 bases at V and 3 bases at J; junction bases unmatched: 6. The CDR3 is made up of 15 amino acids. Germline CDR1 reads MDHEN; CDR2 reads SYDVKM.

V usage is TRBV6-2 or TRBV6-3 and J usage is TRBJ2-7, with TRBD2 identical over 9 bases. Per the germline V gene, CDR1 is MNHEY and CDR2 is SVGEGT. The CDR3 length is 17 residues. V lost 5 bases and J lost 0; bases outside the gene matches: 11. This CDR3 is CASSQPLLAGSSYEQYF. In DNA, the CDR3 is TGTGCCAGCAGTCAACCCCTTCTAGCGGGAAGCTCCTACGAGCAGTACTTC.

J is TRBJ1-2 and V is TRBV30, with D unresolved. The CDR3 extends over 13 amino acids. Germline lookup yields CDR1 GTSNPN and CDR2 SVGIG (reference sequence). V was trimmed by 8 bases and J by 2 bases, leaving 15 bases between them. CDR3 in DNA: TGTGCCCATTCGTGGAGAGGGAACTATGGCTACACCTTC. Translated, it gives CAHSWRGNYGYTF.

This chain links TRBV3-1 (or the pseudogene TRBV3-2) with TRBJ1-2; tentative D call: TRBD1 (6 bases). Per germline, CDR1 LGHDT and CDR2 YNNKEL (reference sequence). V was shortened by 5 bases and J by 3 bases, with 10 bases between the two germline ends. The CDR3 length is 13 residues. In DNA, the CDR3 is TGTGCCAGCAGCTCCGGACAGTACTATGGCTACACCTTC. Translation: CASSSGQYYGYTF.

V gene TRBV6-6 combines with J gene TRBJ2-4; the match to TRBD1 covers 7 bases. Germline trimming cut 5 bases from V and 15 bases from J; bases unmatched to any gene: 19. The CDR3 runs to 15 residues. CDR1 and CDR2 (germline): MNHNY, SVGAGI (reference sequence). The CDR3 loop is CASSIDRARVDGRYF. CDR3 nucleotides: TGTGCCAGCAGTATCGACAGGGCGAGGGTGGACGGGCGGTACTTC.

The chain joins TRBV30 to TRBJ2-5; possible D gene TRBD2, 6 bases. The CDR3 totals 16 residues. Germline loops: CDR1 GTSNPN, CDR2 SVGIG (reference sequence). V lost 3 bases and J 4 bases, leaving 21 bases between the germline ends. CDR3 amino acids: CAWSDPWGERGETQYF. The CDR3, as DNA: TGTGCCTGGAGCGACCCCTGGGGGGAGAGGGGAGAGACCCAGTACTTC.